What follows are 9 T cell receptor beta chains derived from one specimen sequenced in a study of beta chain features in type 1 diabetes. Reverse transcription of all isolated RNA meant that expressed TCRB transcripts were sequenced. The protocol was immunoSEQ multiplex PCR, while the TCRdb copy is restricted to in-frame clones and leaves out a portion. The data contain fewer than 900,000 clones, under 20% of them singletons. The sample comprised naive CD4+ T cells from blood. The receptor source for this set is a woman younger than 35 in good health.

The V and J genes are TRBV25-1 and TRBJ1-5; no clear D. Germline V gene sequence: CDR1 MGHDK, CDR2 SYGVNS. V was cut by 1 base and J by 3 bases, with 4 bases left in between. This CDR3 spans 13 amino acids. For the CDR3, the DNA is TGTGCCAGCAGTGAATCTCCCAATCAGCCCCAGCATTTT. This encodes CASSESPNQPQHF.

The gene calls are TRBV18 and TRBJ1-5; D not certain. This CDR3 is 17 amino acids long. In germline, CDR1 is KGHSH, CDR2 LQKENI. Trimming stripped 3 bases from V and 2 bases from J, with 17 bases between. CDR3 sequence (DNA): TGTGCCAGCTCACCGCAAGCGATGGACTGGGGCAATCAGCCCCAGCATTTT. This gives the protein CASSPQAMDWGNQPQHF.

This clone was observed a few times. The V and J genes are TRBV11-2 and TRBJ2-1; D call uncertain. CDR1 is SGHAT and CDR2 is FQNNGV in the germline V gene. This CDR3 has 13 residues. V was trimmed by 2 bases and J by 7 bases, leaving 9 bases between them. CDR3 sequence (DNA): TGTGCCAGCAGCTTATCTCAAGAAAATGAGCAGTTCTTC. It codes for CASSLSQENEQFF.

The gene calls are TRBV19 and TRBJ2-1, with TRBD2 matching over 7 bases. The CDR3 has 14 amino acids. From germline, CDR1 is LNHDA and CDR2 SQIVND (reference sequence). With V trimmed by 6 bases and J by 4 bases, 6 bases remained unmatched. The CDR3, as DNA: TGTGCCAGTAGGCCGCGGGAGCCGTACAATGAGCAGTTCTTC. Its translation is CASRPREPYNEQFF.

This clone was seen a few times. The chain has TRBV23-1 and TRBJ1-3, with D tentatively TRBD1 (5 bases). TRBV23-1 is filed as an ORF, its function uncertain. This CDR3 region has 18 residues. Between the trimmed V and J ends, which lost 3 bases and 1 base, there was a span of 19 bases. Here the CDR3 reads CASSHPRLGGVSGNTIYF. The CDR3 DNA follows: TGCGCCAGCAGTCACCCCCGCTTGGGGGGAGTTTCTGGAAACACCATATATTTT.

A word on this clone: The same CDR3 arises from other DNA sequences in this sample as well. This chain uses TRBV28 with TRBJ2-3; maybe TRBD2 (6 bases). Germline V gives CDR1 MDHEN, CDR2 SYDVKM. The CDR3 consists of 14 residues. Between the trimmed V and J ends, which lost 6 bases and 3 bases, there was a span of 13 bases. The DNA of the CDR3 is TGTGCCAGCAGCTCCCCCGGGGGAACAGATACGCAGTATTTT. Translation gives CASSSPGGTDTQYF. The full variable domain, its missing parts supplied by reference TRBV28 and TRBJ2-3, is DVKVTQSSRYLVKRTGEKVFLECVQDMDHENMFWYRQDPGLGLRLIYFSYDVKMKEKGDIPEGYSVSREKKERFSLILESASTNQTSMYLCASSSPGGTDTQYFGPGTRLTVL.

This clone was counted between two and nine times. The chain carries TRBV2 and TRBJ2-7; D unresolved. The CDR3 is made up of 10 amino acids. Looked up from germline, CDR1 is SNHLY and CDR2 is FYNNEI. V shed 4 bases and J shed 9 bases, with 7 bases lying between them. The CDR3 bases are TGTGCCAGCAGTGTTCCCGGGCAGTACTTC. Amino acid sequence: CASSVPGQYF.

This clone has just a few counts. J is TRBJ2-7 and V is TRBV27; the D is unclear. The CDR3 has 14 amino acids. Germline CDR1 reads MNHEY; CDR2 reads SMNVEV (reference sequence). V was trimmed by 0 bases and J by 2 bases, leaving 8 bases between them. DNA of the CDR3: TGTGCCAGCAGTTTATCCGGGCGGACCTACGAGCAGTACTTC. Its protein is CASSLSGRTYEQYF.

The CDR3 spells CASSPGTRTGGELFF. The DNA for the CDR3 is TGTGCCAGCAGCCCCGGGACTAGGACGGGCGGGGAGCTGTTTTTT. The chain has TRBV7-3 and TRBJ2-2; TRBD2 agrees at 8 bases. V lost 5 bases, J lost 7 bases, and 9 bases stayed unmatched. The germline V gene encodes CDR1 SGHTA and CDR2 FQGTGA. The CDR3 extends over 15 amino acids.